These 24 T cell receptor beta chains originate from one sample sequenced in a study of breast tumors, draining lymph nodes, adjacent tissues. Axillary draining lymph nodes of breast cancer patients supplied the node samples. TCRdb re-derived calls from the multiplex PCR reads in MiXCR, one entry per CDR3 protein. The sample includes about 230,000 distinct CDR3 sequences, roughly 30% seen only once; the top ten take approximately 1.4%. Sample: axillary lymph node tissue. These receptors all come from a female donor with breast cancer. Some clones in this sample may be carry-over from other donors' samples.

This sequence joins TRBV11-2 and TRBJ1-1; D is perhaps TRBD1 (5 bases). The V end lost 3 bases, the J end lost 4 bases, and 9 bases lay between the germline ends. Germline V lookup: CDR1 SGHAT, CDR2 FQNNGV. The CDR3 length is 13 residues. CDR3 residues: CASSLGRATEAFF. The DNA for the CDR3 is TGTGCCAGCAGCTTGGGCAGGGCCACTGAAGCTTTCTTT.

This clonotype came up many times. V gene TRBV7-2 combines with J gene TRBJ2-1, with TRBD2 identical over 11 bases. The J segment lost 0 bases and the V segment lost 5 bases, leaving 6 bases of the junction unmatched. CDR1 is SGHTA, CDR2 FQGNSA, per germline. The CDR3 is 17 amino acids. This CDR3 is CASSVTSGGSSYNEQFF. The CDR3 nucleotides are TGTGCCAGCAGCGTAACTAGCGGGGGAAGCTCCTACAATGAGCAGTTCTTC.

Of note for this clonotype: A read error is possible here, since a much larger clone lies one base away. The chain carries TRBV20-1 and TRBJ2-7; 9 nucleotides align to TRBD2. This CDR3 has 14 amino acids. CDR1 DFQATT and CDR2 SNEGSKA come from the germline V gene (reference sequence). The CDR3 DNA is TGCGGTGCTAGAGATATTAGCGGGAGATCCGAGCAGTACTTC. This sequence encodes CGARDISGRSEQYF.

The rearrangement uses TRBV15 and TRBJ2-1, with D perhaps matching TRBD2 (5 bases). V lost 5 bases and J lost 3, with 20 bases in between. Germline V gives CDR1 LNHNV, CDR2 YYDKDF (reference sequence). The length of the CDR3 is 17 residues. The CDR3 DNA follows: TGTGCCACCAGCGGACTTGAGACTAACGGGGTCTACAATGAGCAGTTCTTC. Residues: CATSGLETNGVYNEQFF.

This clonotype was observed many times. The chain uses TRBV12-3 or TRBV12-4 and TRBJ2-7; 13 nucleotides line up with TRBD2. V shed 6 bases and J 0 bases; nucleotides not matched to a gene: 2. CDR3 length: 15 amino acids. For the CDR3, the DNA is TGTGCCAGCAGCCGGACTAGCGGGAGCTCCTACGAGCAGTACTTC. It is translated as CASSRTSGSSYEQYF.

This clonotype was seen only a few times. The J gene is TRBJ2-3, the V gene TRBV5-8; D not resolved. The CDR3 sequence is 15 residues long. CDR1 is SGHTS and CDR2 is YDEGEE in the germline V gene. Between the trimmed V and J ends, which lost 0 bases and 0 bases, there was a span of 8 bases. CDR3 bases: TGTGCCAGCAGCTTGGGGCTAGGAAGCACAGATACGCAGTATTTT. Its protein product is CASSLGLGSTDTQYF.

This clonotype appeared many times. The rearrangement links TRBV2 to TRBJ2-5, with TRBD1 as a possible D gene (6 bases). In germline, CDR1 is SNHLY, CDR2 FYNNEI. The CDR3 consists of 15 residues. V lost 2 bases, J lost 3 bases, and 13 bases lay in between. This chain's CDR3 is CASSEQGQIEETQYF. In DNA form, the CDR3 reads TGTGCCAGCAGTGAACAGGGGCAGATAGAAGAGACCCAGTACTTC.

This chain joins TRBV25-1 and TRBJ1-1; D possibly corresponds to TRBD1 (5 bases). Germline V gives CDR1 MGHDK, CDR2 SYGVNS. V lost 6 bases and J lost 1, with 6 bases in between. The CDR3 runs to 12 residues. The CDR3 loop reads CASRRGNTEAFF. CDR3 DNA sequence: TGTGCCAGCAGAAGGGGGAACACTGAAGCTTTCTTT.

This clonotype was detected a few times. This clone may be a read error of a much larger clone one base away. The CDR3 region is CASSTGGAEKLFF. The CDR3 nucleotides read TGTGCCAGCAGTACCGGGGGCGCTGAAAAACTGTTTTTT. The chain couples TRBV5-5 to TRBJ1-4; D perhaps matches TRBD1 (6 bases). Germline CDR1 reads SGHKS; CDR2 reads YYEKEE (reference sequence). The CDR3 loop spans 13 amino acids. Trimming removed 5 bases from V and 7 bases from J, with 12 bases in between.

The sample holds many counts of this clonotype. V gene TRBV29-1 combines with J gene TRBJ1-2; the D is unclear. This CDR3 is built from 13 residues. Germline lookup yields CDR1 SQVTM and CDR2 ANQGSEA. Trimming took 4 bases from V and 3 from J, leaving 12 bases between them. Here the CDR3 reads CSVGAEVDYGYTF. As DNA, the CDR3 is TGCAGCGTTGGGGCGGAGGTCGACTATGGCTACACCTTC.

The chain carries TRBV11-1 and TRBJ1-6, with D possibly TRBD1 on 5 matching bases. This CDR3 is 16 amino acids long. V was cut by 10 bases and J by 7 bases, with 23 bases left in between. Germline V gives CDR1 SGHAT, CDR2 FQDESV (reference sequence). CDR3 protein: CAICSMRDSANSPLHF. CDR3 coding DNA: TGTGCCATCTGCAGTATGAGGGACTCAGCGAATTCACCCCTCCACTTT.

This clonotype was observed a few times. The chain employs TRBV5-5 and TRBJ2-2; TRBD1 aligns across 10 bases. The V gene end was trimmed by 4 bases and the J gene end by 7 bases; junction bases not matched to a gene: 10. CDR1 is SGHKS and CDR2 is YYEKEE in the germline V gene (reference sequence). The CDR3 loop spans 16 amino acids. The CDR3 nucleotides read TGTGCCAGCAGCCGCCTGACAGGGGGCTTCAGCGGGGAGCTGTTTTTT. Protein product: CASSRLTGGFSGELFF.

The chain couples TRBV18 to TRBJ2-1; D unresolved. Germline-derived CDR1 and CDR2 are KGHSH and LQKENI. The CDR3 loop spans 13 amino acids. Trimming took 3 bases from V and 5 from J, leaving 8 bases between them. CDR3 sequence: CASSPDVHNEQFF. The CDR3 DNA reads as TGTGCCAGCTCACCGGACGTACACAATGAGCAGTTCTTC.

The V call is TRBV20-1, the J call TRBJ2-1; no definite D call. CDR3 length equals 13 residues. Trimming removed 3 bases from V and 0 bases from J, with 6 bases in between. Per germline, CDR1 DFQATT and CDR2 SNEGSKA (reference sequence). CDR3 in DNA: TGCAGTGCTAGCGGAAGCTCCTACAATGAGCAGTTCTTC. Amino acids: CSASGSSYNEQFF.

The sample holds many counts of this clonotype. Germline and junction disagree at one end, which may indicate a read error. The CDR3 region has the DNA TGTGCCAGCAGTTTATATGGGGCCCCGGGTAAGCACTTC. The encoded protein is CASSLYGAPGKHF. The chain joins TRBV28 to TRBJ2-5; possibly TRBD1 for D (5 bases). Germline V gene sequence: CDR1 MDHEN, CDR2 SYDVKM. The CDR3 sequence is 13 residues long. Full variable domain (remainder filled in from reference TRBV28 and TRBJ2-5): DVKVTQSSRYLVKRTGEKVFLECVQDMDHENMFWYRQDPGLGLRLIYFSYDVKMKEKGDIPEGYSVSREKKERFSLILESASTNQTSMYLCASSLYGAPGKHFGPGTRLLVL.

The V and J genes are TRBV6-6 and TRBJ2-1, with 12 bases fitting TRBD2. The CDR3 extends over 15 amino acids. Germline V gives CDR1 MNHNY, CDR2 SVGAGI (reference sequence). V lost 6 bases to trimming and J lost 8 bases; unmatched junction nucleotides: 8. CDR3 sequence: CASRLTSGRPDEQFF. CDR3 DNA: TGTGCCAGCAGATTGACTAGCGGGAGACCGGATGAGCAGTTCTTC.

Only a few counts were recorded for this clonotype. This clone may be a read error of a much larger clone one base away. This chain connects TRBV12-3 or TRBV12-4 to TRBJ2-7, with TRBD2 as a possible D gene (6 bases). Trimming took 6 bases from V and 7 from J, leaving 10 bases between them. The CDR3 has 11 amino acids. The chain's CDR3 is CASSKDYEQYF. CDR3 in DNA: TGTGCCAGCAGCAAGGACTATGAGCAGTACTTC.

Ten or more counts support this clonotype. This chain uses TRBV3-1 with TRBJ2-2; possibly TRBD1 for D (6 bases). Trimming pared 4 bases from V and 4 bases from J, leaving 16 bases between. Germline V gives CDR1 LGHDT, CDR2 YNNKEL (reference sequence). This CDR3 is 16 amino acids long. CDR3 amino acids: CASSRGQGSLTGELFF. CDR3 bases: TGTGCCAGCAGCCGAGGGCAGGGGTCGCTCACCGGGGAGCTGTTTTTT.

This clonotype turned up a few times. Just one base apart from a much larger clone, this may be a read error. In DNA, the CDR3 is TGCAGTGCTAGACCCTACGACGGACTAGCCTACGAGCAGTACTTC. Its protein is CSARPYDGLAYEQYF. V usage is TRBV20-1 and J usage is TRBJ2-7; 7 positions match TRBD2. CDR1 is DFQATT and CDR2 is SNEGSKA in the germline V gene (reference sequence). The CDR3 has 15 residues. Trimming took 2 bases from V and 2 from J; bases not matched to a gene: 9.

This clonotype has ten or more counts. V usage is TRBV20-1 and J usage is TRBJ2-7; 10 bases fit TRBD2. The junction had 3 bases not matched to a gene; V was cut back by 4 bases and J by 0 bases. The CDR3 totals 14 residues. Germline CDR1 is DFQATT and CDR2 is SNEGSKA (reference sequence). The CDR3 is CSAMSGRASYEQYF. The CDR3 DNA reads TGCAGTGCTATGAGCGGGAGGGCCTCCTACGAGCAGTACTTC.

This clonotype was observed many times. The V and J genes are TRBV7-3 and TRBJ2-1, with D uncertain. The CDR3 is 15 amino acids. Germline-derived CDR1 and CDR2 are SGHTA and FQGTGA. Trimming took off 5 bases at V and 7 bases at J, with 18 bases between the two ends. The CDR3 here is CASSPGPAQQNEQFF. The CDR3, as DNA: TGTGCCAGCAGCCCCGGCCCTGCGCAACAGAATGAGCAGTTCTTC.

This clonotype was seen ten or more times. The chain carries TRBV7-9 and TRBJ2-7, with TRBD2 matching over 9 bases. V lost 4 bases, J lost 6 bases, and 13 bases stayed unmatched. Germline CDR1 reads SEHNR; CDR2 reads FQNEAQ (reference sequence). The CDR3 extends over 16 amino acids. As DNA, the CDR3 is TGTGCCAGCAGCTCCCCACGGGGCGGGAGGGCTGGCGAGCAGTACTTC. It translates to CASSSPRGGRAGEQYF.

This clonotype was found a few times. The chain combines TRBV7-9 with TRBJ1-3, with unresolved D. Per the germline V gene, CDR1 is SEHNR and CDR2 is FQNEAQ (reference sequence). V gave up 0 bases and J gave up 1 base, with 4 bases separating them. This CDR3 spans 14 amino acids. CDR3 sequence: CASSLASSGNTIYF. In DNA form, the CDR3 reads TGTGCCAGCAGCTTAGCGTCATCTGGAAACACCATATATTTT.

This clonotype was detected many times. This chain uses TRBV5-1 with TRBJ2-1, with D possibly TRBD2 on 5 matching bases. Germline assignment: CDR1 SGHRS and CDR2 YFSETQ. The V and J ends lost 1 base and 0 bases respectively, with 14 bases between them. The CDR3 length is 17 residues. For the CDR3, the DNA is TGCGCCAGCAGCTTGAGAGCGGCCTCAAGCTCCTACAATGAGCAGTTCTTC. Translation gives CASSLRAASSSYNEQFF.